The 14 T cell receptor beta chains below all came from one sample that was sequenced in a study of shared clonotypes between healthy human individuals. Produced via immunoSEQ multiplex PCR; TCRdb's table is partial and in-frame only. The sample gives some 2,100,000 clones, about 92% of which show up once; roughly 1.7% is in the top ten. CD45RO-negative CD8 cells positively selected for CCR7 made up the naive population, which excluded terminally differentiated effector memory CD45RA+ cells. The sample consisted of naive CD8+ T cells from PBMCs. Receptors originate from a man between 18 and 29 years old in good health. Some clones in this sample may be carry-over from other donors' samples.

CDR3: CASSSRLAGGRYNEQFF. The CDR3, as DNA: TGTGCCAGTAGTTCCAGACTAGCGGGAGGGAGGTACAATGAGCAGTTCTTC. V gene TRBV19 combines with J gene TRBJ2-1; TRBD2 agrees at 14 bases. Germline assignment: CDR1 LNHDA and CDR2 SQIVND (reference sequence). This CDR3 comprises 17 residues. The J segment lost 4 bases and the V segment lost 5 bases, leaving 7 bases of the junction unmatched.

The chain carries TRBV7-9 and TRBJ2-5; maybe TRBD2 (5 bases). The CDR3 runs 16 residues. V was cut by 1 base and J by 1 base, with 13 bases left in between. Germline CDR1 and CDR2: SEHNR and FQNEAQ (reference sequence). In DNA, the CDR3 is TGTGCCAGCAGCTTAGGAGGGTTCCCCCCCCAAGAGACCCAGTACTTC. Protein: CASSLGGFPPQETQYF.

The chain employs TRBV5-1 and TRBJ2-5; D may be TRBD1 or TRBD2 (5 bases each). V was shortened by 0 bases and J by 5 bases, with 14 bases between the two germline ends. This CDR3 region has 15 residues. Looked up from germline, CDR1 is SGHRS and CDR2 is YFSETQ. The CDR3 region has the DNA TGCGCCAGCAGCTTGGTTGTAGGGGAGAGGGAGACCCAGTACTTC. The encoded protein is CASSLVVGERETQYF. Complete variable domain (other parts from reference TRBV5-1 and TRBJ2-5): KAGVTQTPRYLIKTRGQQVTLSCSPISGHRSVSWYQQTPGQGLQFLFEYFSETQRNKGNFPGRFSGRQFSNSRSEMNVSTLELGDSALYLCASSLVVGERETQYFGPGTRLLVL.

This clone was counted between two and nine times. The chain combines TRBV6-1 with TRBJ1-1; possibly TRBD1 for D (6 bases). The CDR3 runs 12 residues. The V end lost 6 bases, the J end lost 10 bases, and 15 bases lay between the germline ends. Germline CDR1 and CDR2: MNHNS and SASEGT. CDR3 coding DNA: TGTGCCAGCAGAGGACAGTTCTGGGTAGCTTTCTTT. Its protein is CASRGQFWVAFF.

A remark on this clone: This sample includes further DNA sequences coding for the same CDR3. CDR3 nucleotides: TGTGCCAGCAGTTTGCGGGGACAGGGCAATCAGCCCCAGCATTTT. Its protein is CASSLRGQGNQPQHF. The V and J genes are TRBV27 and TRBJ1-5, with 8 bases lining up with TRBD1. Per the germline V gene, CDR1 is MNHEY and CDR2 is SMNVEV (reference sequence). Germline trimming cut 3 bases from V and 2 bases from J; bases unmatched to any gene: 3. This CDR3 is built from 15 residues.

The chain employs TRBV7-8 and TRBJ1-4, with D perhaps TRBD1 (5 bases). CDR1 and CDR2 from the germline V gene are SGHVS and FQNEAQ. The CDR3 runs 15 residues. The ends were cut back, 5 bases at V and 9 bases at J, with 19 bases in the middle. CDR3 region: CASSPGPSTGKKLFF. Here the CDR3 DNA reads TGTGCCAGCAGCCCGGGACCCTCGACTGGAAAAAAACTGTTTTTT.

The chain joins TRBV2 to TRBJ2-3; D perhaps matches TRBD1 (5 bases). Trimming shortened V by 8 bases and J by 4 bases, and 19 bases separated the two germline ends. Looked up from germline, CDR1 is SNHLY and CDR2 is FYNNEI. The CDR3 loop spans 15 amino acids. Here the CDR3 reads CASVRPQEGADTQYF. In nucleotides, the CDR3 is TGTGCCAGCGTCCGGCCCCAGGAAGGGGCAGATACGCAGTATTTT.

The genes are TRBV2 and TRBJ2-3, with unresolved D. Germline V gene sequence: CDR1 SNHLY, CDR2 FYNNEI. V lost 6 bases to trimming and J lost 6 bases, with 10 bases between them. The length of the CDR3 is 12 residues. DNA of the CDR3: TGTGCCAGCAGCGTCCTTTTTGATACGCAGTATTTT. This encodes CASSVLFDTQYF.

The CDR3 reads CASSQVVAGGRNNEQFF. The CDR3, as DNA: TGCGCCAGCAGCCAAGTCGTGGCGGGAGGGCGCAACAATGAGCAGTTCTTC. The J gene is TRBJ2-1, the V gene TRBV4-1, with 9 bases that match TRBD2. V was clipped by 1 base and J by 5 bases; unmatched bases: 9. The CDR3 is 17 residues long. The germline CDR1 and CDR2 sequences are MGHRA and YSYEKL.

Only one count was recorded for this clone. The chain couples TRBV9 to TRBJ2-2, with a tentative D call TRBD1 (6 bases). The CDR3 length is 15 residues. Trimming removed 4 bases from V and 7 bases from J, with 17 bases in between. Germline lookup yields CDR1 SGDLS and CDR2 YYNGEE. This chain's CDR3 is CASSPPEGVGGELFF. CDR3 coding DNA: TGTGCCAGCAGCCCCCCCGAGGGGGTCGGCGGGGAGCTGTTTTTT.

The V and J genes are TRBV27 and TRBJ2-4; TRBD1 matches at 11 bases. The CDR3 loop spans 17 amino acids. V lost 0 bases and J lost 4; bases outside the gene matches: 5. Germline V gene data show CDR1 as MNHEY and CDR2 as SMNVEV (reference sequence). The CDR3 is CASSLSWTGGEKNIQYF. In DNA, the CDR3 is TGTGCCAGCAGTTTATCGTGGACAGGGGGCGAGAAAAACATTCAGTACTTC.

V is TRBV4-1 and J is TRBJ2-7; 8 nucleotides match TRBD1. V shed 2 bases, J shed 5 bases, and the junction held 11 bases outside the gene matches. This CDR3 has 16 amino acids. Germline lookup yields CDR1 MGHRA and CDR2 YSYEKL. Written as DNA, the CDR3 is TGCGCCAGCAGCCAACAGGACAGGGAGGTTTCCCACGAGCAGTACTTC. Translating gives CASSQQDREVSHEQYF.

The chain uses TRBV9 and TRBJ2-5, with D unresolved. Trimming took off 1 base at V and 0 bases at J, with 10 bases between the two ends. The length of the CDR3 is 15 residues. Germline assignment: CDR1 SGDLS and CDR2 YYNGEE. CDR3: CASSVRAGHQETQYF. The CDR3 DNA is TGTGCCAGCAGCGTACGGGCAGGCCACCAAGAGACCCAGTACTTC.

The CDR3 sequence: CASSLSRGQYQETQYF. The CDR3, as DNA: TGTGCCAGCAGCTTATCCAGGGGTCAGTACCAAGAGACCCAGTACTTC. V gene TRBV11-1 combines with J gene TRBJ2-5; tentatively, D is TRBD1 (6 bases). Germline CDR1 reads SGHAT; CDR2 reads FQDESV (reference sequence). With 2 bases removed from V and 0 bases from J, the gap between germline ends came to 13 bases. The CDR3 contains 16 residues.